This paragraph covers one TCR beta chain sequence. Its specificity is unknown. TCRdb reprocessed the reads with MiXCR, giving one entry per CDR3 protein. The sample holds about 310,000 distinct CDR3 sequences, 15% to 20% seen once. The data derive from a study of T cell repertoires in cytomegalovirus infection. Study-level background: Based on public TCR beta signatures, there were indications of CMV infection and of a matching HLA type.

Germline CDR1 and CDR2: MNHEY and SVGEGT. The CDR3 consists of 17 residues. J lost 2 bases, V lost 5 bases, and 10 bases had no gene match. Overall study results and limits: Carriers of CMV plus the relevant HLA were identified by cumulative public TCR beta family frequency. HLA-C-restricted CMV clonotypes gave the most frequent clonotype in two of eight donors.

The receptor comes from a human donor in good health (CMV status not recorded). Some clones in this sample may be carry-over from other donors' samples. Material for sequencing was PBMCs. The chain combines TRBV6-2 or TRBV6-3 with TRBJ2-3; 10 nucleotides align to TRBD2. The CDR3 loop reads CASSLLSGGTSTDTQYF. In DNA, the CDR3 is TGTGCCAGCAGTCTCCTTAGCGGGGGGACTTCCACAGATACGCAGTATTTT.